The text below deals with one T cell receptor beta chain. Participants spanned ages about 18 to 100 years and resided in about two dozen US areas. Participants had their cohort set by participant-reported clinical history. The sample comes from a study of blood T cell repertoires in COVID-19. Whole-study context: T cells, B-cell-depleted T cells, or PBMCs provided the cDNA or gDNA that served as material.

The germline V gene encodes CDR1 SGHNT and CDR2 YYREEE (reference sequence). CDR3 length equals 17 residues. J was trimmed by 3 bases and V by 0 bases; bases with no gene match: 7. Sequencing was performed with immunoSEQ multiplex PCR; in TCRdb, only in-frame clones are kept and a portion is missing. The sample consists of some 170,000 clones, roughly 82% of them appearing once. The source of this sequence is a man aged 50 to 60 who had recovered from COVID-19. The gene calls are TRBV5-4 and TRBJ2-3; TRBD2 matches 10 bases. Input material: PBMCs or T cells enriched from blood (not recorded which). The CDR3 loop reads CASSLVRGAGGTDTQYF. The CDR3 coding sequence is TGTGCCAGCAGCTTGGTGAGAGGAGCGGGGGGGACAGATACGCAGTATTTT.